This entry features one TCR beta chain sequence. Its antigen remains unknown. Sequenced by immunoSEQ multiplex PCR; TCRdb stores in-frame clones only, minus some. This sample has under 600,000 clones, with roughly 87% found just once. Looked up from germline, CDR1 is LNHDA and CDR2 is SQIVND (reference sequence). Trimming stripped 1 base from V and 4 bases from J, with 11 bases between. The CDR3 loop spans 15 amino acids. Treatment here: roughly 19 received Ad26.COV2.S at low or high dose, single or two shots; several received placebo; per-sample allocation not given. Samples analyzed were those drawn on day 63 after the first vaccine or placebo injection. The vaccine delivered Wuhan-strain SARS-CoV-2 spike through an Ad26 vector. These data are taken from a study of Ad26.COV2.S vaccination and SARS-CoV-2 variants. Broader study findings: Analyses of TCR breadth and depth may have underestimated total T cell responses.

The sequences come from peripheral blood, collected in a trial of Ad26.COV2.S vaccine versus placebo. The V gene is TRBV19, the J gene TRBJ2-1; the D is unclear. The source is a person between 18 and 59 years old who received the Ad26.COV2.S COVID-19 vaccine or a placebo. Here the CDR3 reads CASSIVSYEYNEQFF. In DNA, the CDR3 is TGTGCCAGTAGTATAGTTTCCTATGAGTACAATGAGCAGTTCTTC.